The entry that follows covers one T cell receptor (beta chain) sequence. The source of the sample is a study of blood T cell repertoires in COVID-19. The overall study: Acute-phase and convalescent COVID-19 samples originated in the United States, Italy and Spain.

The CDR3 consists of 13 residues. Germline V gene data show CDR1 as LNHDA and CDR2 as SQIVND (reference sequence). The V gene lost 1 base and the J gene lost 9 bases, with 7 bases spanning the gap. Living in about two dozen US areas, the participants were between roughly 18 and 90 years of age. In Cohort 3, a recovered donor had either two negative PCRs, clearance, or symptom resolution. The data were produced by immunoSEQ multiplex PCR, yet TCRdb's version contains in-frame clones alone and is incomplete. This sample has under 300,000 clones, with roughly 90% found just once. V and J are TRBV19 and TRBJ1-6; the D is unclear. The clonotype was recovered from a woman younger than 45 who had recovered from COVID-19. Sequenced: PBMCs or T cells enriched from blood (not recorded which). This chain's CDR3 is CASSIAEGSPLHF. CDR3 sequence (DNA): TGTGCCAGTAGTATAGCTGAGGGTTCACCCCTCCACTTT.